This TCR beta chain was profiled in a study of cytomegalovirus exposure and HLA in healthy donors. Study-level information: The approximately 610 first-cohort repertoires shared a platform with the approximately 130 validation repertoires, as reported in a later analysis. Findings and limits, study-wide: Cytomegalovirus status, reportedly, was diagnosed with high specificity and sensitivity by the classifier.

In the case of this clone: Its antigen is unknown.

Method: immunoSEQ multiplex PCR; TCRdb's copy keeps in-frame clones and lacks some. This sample yields roughly 150,000 clones, of which approximately 88% are seen a single time; 3% to 3.5% belongs to the top ten. These donors were members of the approximately 120-subject validation cohort, a group separate from the approximately 670-subject first cohort. Germline CDR1 MNHNS, CDR2 SASEGT. Deletions cut 0 bases from V and 8 bases from J, with 14 bases between. This CDR3 spans 14 amino acids. The chain links TRBV6-1 to TRBJ2-7, with a weak D call TRBD2 (5 bases). This TCR came from a woman aged 18 to 35 in good health and CMV-seropositive. Sequenced material: PBMCs. The CDR3 nucleotides read TGTGCCAGCAGTGAAGCGCCCGGGGTACCGCAGCAGTACTTC. Translating it yields CASSEAPGVPQQYF.